This T cell receptor beta chain was identified during a study of blood T cell repertoires in COVID-19. Study-level information: Samples representing acute and convalescent COVID-19 were sourced from the United States, Italy and Spain.

TCRdb's table, derived via immunoSEQ multiplex PCR, lists solely in-frame clones and lacks some. The table records some 340,000 clones, roughly 90% of them present only once. This clone was recorded once. Looked up from germline, CDR1 is SNHLY and CDR2 is FYNNEI. The CDR3 is 13 amino acids. Between the trimmed V and J ends, which lost 5 bases and 7 bases, there was a span of 14 bases. Individuals aged 18 to 89 years were recruited from approximately 22 US areas. Cohorts were determined from participant-reported clinical history. It was within 2 weeks before study entry that exposed participants met a COVID-19 case.

The clonotype was recovered from a woman aged 25 to 39 who had been exposed to COVID-19. The source material was PBMCs or T cells enriched from blood (not recorded which). The chain carries TRBV2 and TRBJ1-2; the D is unclear. CDR3 bases: TGTGCCAGCAGTCTACAGAAGGATGGTGGCTACACCTTC. Amino acid sequence: CASSLQKDGGYTF. Drawing the rest from reference TRBV2 and TRBJ1-2, the complete variable domain is EPEVTQTPSHQVTQMGQEVILRCVPISNHLYFYWYRQILGQKVEFLVSFYNNEISEKSEIFDDQFSVERPDGSNFTLKIRSTKLEDSAMYFCASSLQKDGGYTFGSGTRLTVV.